This T cell receptor (beta chain) was sequenced for a study of T cell responses to AZD1222 COVID-19 vaccine. Regarding the study as a whole: Reportedly, nearly half of unique spike TCRs recognized epitopes outside B.1.351/B.1.1.7 mutations. Sampling captured repertoires only after the peak T cell response.

This CDR3 comprises 13 residues. CDR1 SQVTM and CDR2 ANQGSEA come from the germline V gene. Trimming left V 8 bases short and J 1 base short, with 12 bases between. Worth noting for this clone: What it binds is unknown.

The table came from immunoSEQ multiplex PCR; TCRdb's copy has only in-frame clones and leaves some out. The table includes about 86,000 clones, under 95% detected once. The rearrangement joins TRBV29-1 to TRBJ1-5, with D unclear. The sequences come from peripheral blood, collected on day 0 of AZD1222 vaccination. The TCR comes from an adult in good health. CDR3 DNA sequence: TGCAGCTCCGAGGGCAGGAGCAATCAGCCCCAGCATTTT. As protein: CSSEGRSNQPQHF.